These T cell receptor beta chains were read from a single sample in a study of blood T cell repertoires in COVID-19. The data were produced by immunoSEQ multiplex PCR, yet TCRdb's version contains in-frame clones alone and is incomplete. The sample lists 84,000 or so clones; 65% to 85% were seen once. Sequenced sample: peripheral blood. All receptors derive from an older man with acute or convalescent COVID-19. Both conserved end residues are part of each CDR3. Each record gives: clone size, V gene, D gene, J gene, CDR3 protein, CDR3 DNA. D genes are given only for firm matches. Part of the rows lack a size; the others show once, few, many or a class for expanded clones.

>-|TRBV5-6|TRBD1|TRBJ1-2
CASSLLGGDGYTF
TGTGCCAGCAGCTTGTTAGGGGGCGATGGCTACACCTTC
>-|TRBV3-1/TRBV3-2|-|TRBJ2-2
CASSLRVHAGELFF
TGTGCCAGCAGCCTCAGGGTGCACGCCGGGGAGCTGTTTTTT
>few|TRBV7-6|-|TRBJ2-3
CASSPALGRGTPGTQYF
TGTGCCAGCAGCCCCGCCCTTGGGCGGGGGACACCGGGGACGCAGTATTTT
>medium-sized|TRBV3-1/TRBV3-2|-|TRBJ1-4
CASSPREGKLFF
TGTGCCAGCAGCCCCAGAGAGGGAAAACTGTTTTTT
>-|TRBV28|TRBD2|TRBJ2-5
CASRGAGGQETQYF
TGTGCCAGCAGGGGCGCGGGGGGTCAAGAGACCCAGTACTTC
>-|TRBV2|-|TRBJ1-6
CASRREDGNSPLHF
TGTGCCAGCAGAAGGGAGGACGGGAATTCACCCCTCCACTTT
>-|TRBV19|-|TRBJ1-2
CASSTDSFYGYTF
TGTGCCAGTAGTACCGACAGCTTCTATGGCTACACCTTC
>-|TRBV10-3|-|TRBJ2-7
CATTGFLDSYEQYF
TGTGCCACAACGGGTTTTCTGGATTCCTACGAGCAGTACTTC
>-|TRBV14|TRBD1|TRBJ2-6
CASSQDLTGGAGANVLTF
TGTGCCAGCAGCCAAGATCTGACAGGGGGCGCTGGGGCCAACGTCCTGACTTTC
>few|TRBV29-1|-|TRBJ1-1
CSVGDSPNTEAFF
TGCAGCGTAGGAGACAGCCCGAACACTGAAGCTTTCTTT
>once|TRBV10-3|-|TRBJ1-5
CAISESQGAQPQHF
TGTGCCATCAGTGAGTCACAGGGCGCTCAGCCCCAGCATTTT
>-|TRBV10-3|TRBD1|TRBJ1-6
CAIRTGQGDSPLHF
TGTGCCATCAGGACGGGACAGGGTGATTCACCCCTCCACTTT
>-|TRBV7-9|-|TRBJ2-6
CASTDTVSVLTF
TGTGCCAGCACCGACACCGTTAGCGTCCTGACTTTC
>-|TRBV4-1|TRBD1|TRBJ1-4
CASSQGWTGANEKLFF
TGCGCCAGCAGCCAGGGATGGACAGGGGCTAATGAAAAACTGTTTTTT
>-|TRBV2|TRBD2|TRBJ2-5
CASRGNGGTQETQYF
TGTGCCAGCAGGGGTAACGGGGGGACTCAAGAGACCCAGTACTTC
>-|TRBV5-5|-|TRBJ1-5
CASSLGHGNQPQHF
TGTGCCAGCAGCTTGGGACACGGCAATCAGCCCCAGCATTTT
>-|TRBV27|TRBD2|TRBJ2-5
CASRPSGASGGKRPQYF
TGTGCCAGCAGACCTAGCGGGGCTAGCGGGGGGAAGAGGCCCCAGTACTTC
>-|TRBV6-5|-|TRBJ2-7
CASSYSGQGIYEQYF
TGTGCCAGCAGTTACTCGGGGCAGGGTATCTACGAGCAGTACTTC
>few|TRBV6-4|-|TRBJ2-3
CASSDTGGVTDTQYF
TGTGCCAGCAGTGACACAGGCGGGGTCACAGATACGCAGTATTTT
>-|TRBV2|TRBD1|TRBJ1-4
CASRRDRFNEKLFF
TGTGCCAGCAGAAGGGACAGGTTTAATGAAAAACTGTTTTTT
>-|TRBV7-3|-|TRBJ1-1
CASSLTTGNTEAFF
TGTGCCAGCAGCTTAACGACAGGGAACACTGAAGCTTTCTTT
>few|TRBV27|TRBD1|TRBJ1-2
CASSVTGHNYGYTF
TGTGCCAGCAGTGTGACAGGGCATAACTATGGCTACACCTTC
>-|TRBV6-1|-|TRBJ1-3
CASSEGPLRGNTIYF
TGTGCCAGCAGTGAAGGTCCATTGAGGGGAAACACCATATATTTT
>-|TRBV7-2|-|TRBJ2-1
CASSLNFGDEQFF
TGTGCCAGCAGCTTGAACTTCGGGGATGAGCAGTTCTTC
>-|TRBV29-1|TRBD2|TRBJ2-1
CSVERGSSYNEQFF
TGCAGCGTTGAGCGCGGGAGCTCCTACAATGAGCAGTTCTTC
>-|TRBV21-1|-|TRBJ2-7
CASSKVQGSSYEQYF
TGTGCCAGCAGCAAAGTACAGGGATCCTCCTACGAGCAGTACTTC
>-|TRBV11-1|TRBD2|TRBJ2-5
CASSRGGHGETQYF
TGTGCCAGCAGCCGGGGGGGCCATGGAGAGACCCAGTACTTC
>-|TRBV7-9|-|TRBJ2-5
CASRPGDQETQYF
TGTGCCAGCCGACCGGGGGATCAAGAGACCCAGTACTTC
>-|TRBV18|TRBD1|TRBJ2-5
CASSPGIRQGEETQYF
TGTGCCAGCTCACCGGGTATAAGACAGGGTGAAGAGACCCAGTACTTC
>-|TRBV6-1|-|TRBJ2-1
CASSEVVGSGEQFF
TGTGCCAGCAGTGAAGTCGTAGGGAGCGGTGAGCAGTTCTTC
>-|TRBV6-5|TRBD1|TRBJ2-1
CASSLGGRNNEQFF
TGTGCCAGCAGTCTAGGGGGCAGGAACAATGAGCAGTTCTTC
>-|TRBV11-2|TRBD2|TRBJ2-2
CASSSTTSGNTGELFF
TGTGCCAGCAGCTCCACGACTAGCGGGAACACCGGGGAGCTGTTTTTT
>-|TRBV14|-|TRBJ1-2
CASSQARNGYTF
TGTGCCAGCAGCCAAGCCCGTAATGGCTACACCTTC
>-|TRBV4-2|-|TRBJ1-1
CASSPGRGSVTEAFF
TGTGCCAGCAGCCCTGGGCGGGGATCCGTCACTGAAGCTTTCTTT
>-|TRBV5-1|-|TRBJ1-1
CASSLSALPNTEAFF
TGCGCCAGCAGCTTAAGCGCCCTACCAAACACTGAAGCTTTCTTT
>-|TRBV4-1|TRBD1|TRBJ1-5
CASSQEGTGGWGNQPQHF
TGCGCCAGCAGCCAAGAGGGAACAGGGGGCTGGGGCAATCAGCCCCAGCATTTT
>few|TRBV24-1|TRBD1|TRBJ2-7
CATPMRTGGHEQYF
TGTGCCACCCCGATGAGGACAGGGGGCCACGAGCAGTACTTC
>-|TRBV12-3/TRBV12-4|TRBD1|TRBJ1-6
CASSLGDSSPLHF
TGTGCCAGCAGTTTGGGGGACAGTTCACCCCTCCACTTT
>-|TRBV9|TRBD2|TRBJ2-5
CASSVGLAEETQYF
TGTGCCAGCAGCGTAGGGCTAGCGGAAGAGACCCAGTACTTC
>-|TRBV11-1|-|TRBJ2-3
CASSSTGLADTQYF
TGTGCCAGCAGCTCCACAGGGCTAGCAGATACGCAGTATTTT
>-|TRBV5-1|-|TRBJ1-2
CASSLGRAGYTF
TGCGCCAGCAGCCTGGGGAGGGCTGGCTACACCTTC
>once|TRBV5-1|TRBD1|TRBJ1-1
CASSLSLRDRGTEAFF
TGCGCCAGCAGCTTGTCCCTCCGGGACAGGGGGACTGAAGCTTTCTTT
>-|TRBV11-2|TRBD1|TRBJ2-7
CASSLVSQGFYEQYF
TGTGCCAGCAGCTTAGTTTCACAGGGGTTCTACGAGCAGTACTTC
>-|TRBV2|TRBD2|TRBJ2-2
CASRGLADTGELFF
TGTGCCAGCAGGGGACTAGCGGACACCGGGGAGCTGTTTTTT
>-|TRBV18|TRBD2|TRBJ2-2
CASSPPGLAGSGTGELFF
TGTGCCAGCTCACCTCCGGGACTAGCGGGGTCCGGCACCGGGGAGCTGTTTTTT
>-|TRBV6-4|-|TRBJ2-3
CASREGHLGTDTQYF
TGTGCCAGCAGAGAAGGACACCTCGGCACAGATACGCAGTATTTT
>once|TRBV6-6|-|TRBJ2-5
CASSYEDQETQYF
TGTGCCAGCAGTTACGAGGACCAAGAGACCCAGTACTTC
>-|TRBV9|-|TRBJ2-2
CASSQRQEAGTGELFF
TGTGCCAGCAGCCAAAGACAGGAGGCGGGCACCGGGGAGCTGTTTTTT
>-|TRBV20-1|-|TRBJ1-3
CSASLGGGNTIYF
TGCAGTGCTAGTCTGGGAGGCGGAAACACCATATATTTT
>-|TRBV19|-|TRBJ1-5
CASSRSGRGQPQHF
TGTGCCAGTAGTAGGTCAGGGAGGGGTCAGCCCCAGCATTTT
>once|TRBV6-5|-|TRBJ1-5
CASREGVSNQPQHF
TGTGCCAGCAGAGAGGGTGTTAGCAATCAGCCCCAGCATTTT
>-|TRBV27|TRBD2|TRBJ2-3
CASSPSGVSTDTQYF
TGTGCCAGCAGCCCTAGCGGGGTTAGCACAGATACGCAGTATTTT
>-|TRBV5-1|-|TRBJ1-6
CASSLGASNEGASPLHF
TGCGCCAGCAGCTTAGGGGCCTCTAACGAAGGAGCTTCACCCCTCCACTTT
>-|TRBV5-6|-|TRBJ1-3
CASSWWAGSTSGNTIYF
TGTGCCAGCAGCTGGTGGGCAGGATCCACCTCTGGAAACACCATATATTTT
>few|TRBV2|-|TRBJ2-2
CASRIKQVNTGELFF
TGTGCCAGCAGGATTAAACAGGTGAACACCGGGGAGCTGTTTTTT
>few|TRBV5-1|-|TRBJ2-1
CASSLAGGTGVNEQFF
TGCGCCAGCAGCTTGGCCGGGGGGACAGGTGTAAATGAGCAGTTCTTC
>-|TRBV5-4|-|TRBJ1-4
CASSAGLANEKLFF
TGTGCCAGCAGCGCGGGCCTCGCCAATGAAAAACTGTTTTTT
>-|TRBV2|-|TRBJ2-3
CASMETGINTDTQYF
TGTGCCAGCATGGAAACAGGGATAAACACAGATACGCAGTATTTT
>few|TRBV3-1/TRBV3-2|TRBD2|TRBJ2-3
CASSQGGLVSDTQYF
TGTGCCAGCAGCCAAGGGGGACTAGTCTCAGATACGCAGTATTTT